Listed here are 15 T cell receptor beta chains from one sample, sequenced in a study of post-analysis software for immune sequencing data. Study results and limitations: Controls showed lower frequencies than patients for a few TRBV segments, and TRBV5-6, TRBV5-1 and TRBV20-1 were among these.

Every TCR beta cDNA library bore unique molecular identifiers. TCRdb recomputed calls from the PCR reads with MiXCR, one row per CDR3 protein. This sample has roughly 800,000 distinct CDR3 sequences, with 40% to 55% found just once. These TCRs' antigens remain unknown. Sample: blood. These TCRs come from a girl aged 10-17 years with multiple sclerosis.

The genes are TRBV6-5 and TRBJ1-2; 7 bases are shared with TRBD1. This CDR3 comprises 14 residues. V gave up 5 bases and J gave up 6 bases; unmatched junction bases: 9. Germline values: CDR1 MNHEY, CDR2 SVGAGI. In DNA form, the CDR3 reads TGTGCCAGCAGTAACGACAGGGTAAAGAATGGCTACACCTTC. Translation: CASSNDRVKNGYTF.

This clonotype was picked up one time. This chain uses TRBV5-1 with TRBJ2-5; no clear D gene. The CDR3 sequence is 14 residues long. V lost 1 base and J 0 bases, leaving 7 bases between the germline ends. CDR1 is SGHRS and CDR2 is YFSETQ in the germline V gene. The CDR3 nucleotides read TGCGCCAGCAGCTTGTCCGCGTACCAAGAGACCCAGTACTTC. Protein sequence: CASSLSAYQETQYF.

This clonotype is a singleton in its sample. The chain couples TRBV27 to TRBJ1-5; D is possibly TRBD1 (6 bases). Trimming pared 0 bases from V and 5 bases from J, leaving 11 bases between. CDR1 and CDR2 from the germline V gene are MNHEY and SMNVEV (reference sequence). The CDR3 is 15 amino acids. DNA of the CDR3: TGTGCCAGCAGTTTATCGAGGGGGGGCGATCAGCCCCAGCATTTT. This translates into CASSLSRGGDQPQHF.

This clonotype has a handful of counts. The V gene is TRBV4-2, the J gene TRBJ2-5; D ambiguous. The germline V gene encodes CDR1 LGHNA and CDR2 YNFKEQ. The CDR3 extends over 13 amino acids. V was pared by 3 bases and J by 1 base, with 6 bases between. CDR3 sequence (DNA): TGTGCCAGCAGCCATCCTCCCCAAGAGACCCAGTACTTC. It is translated as CASSHPPQETQYF.

This clonotype was seen a few times. The V call is TRBV12-3 or TRBV12-4, the J call TRBJ2-1, with 7 bases aligning to TRBD2. V was pared by 1 base and J by 8 bases, with 8 bases of the junction left unmatched. There are 15 residues in the CDR3. The CDR3 nucleotides read TGTGCCAGCAGTTTAGGGGGAGGGCCGGGGGATGAGCAGTTCTTC. Translated: CASSLGGGPGDEQFF.

The CDR3 DNA is TGTGCCAGCAGTTTATGGGGGGCTTCGGGAATTTCTCGGGGCTACAATGAGCAGTTCTTC. The encoded protein is CASSLWGASGISRGYNEQFF. The rearrangement uses TRBV28 and TRBJ2-1; TRBD1 might be the D (6 bases). CDR3 length equals 20 residues. Germline assignment: CDR1 MDHEN and CDR2 SYDVKM. Trimming shortened V by 0 bases and J by 3 bases, and 24 bases separated the two germline ends.

This clonotype was observed a handful of times. J is TRBJ2-7 and V is TRBV25-1; perhaps TRBD1 as D (6 bases). Per germline, CDR1 MGHDK and CDR2 SYGVNS. The CDR3 runs to 13 residues. V dropped 0 bases and J dropped 7 bases, with 10 bases sitting between them. The DNA for the CDR3 is TGTGCCAGCAGTGAATATTGGACAGAAGAGCAGTACTTC. Translating gives CASSEYWTEEQYF.

This clonotype was seen a handful of times. The rearrangement joins TRBV7-9 to TRBJ2-5; TRBD1 matches at 7 bases. TRBJ2-7 explains the end of the DNA better; the J call may be wrong. This CDR3 comprises 16 residues. From germline, CDR1 is SEHNR and CDR2 FQNEAQ (reference sequence). The CDR3 reads CASSFRDSLRPYEQYF. The CDR3 DNA reads as TGTGCCAGCAGCTTCCGGGACAGCCTTCGTCCTTACGAGCAGTACTTC.

The chain is built from TRBV9 and TRBJ2-3; 10 positions agree with TRBD2. The V gene end was trimmed by 3 bases and the J gene end by 7 bases; junction bases not matched to a gene: 11. Germline CDR1 reads SGDLS; CDR2 reads YYNGEE. The CDR3 covers 16 residues. CDR3 DNA: TGTGCCAGCAGCGCCTTTAGCGGGGGGTTGAGGAATACGCAGTATTTT. The encoded protein is CASSAFSGGLRNTQYF. Together with reference TRBV9 and TRBJ2-3, the CDR3 gives the full variable domain: DSGVTQTPKHLITATGQRVTLRCSPRSGDLSVYWYQQSLDQGLQFLIQYYNGEERAKGNILERFSAQQFPDLHSELNLSSLELGDSALYFCASSAFSGGLRNTQYFGPGTRLTVL.

The J gene is TRBJ2-1, the V gene TRBV9; D possibly corresponds to TRBD2 (6 bases). Germline CDR1 reads SGDLS; CDR2 reads YYNGEE. The CDR3 totals 15 residues. V shed 3 bases and J shed 6 bases, with 16 bases lying between them. CDR3 in amino acids: CASSGLTGAFNEQFF. As DNA, the CDR3 is TGTGCCAGCAGCGGGCTTACGGGAGCTTTCAATGAGCAGTTCTTC.

This clonotype appeared a few times. Here the CDR3 DNA reads TGCAGCGTTGAGAAGGGGCAGGGTCTACAGGAGACCCAGTACTTC. Translated, it gives CSVEKGQGLQETQYF. The chain carries TRBV29-1 and TRBJ2-5, with D possibly matching TRBD1 (5 bases). V lost 3 bases and J lost 5, with 19 bases in between. Germline-derived CDR1 and CDR2 are SQVTM and ANQGSEA. The CDR3 is 15 residues long.

The V call is TRBV12-3 or TRBV12-4, the J call TRBJ1-2, with D unclear. The CDR3 sequence is 16 residues long. V lost 5 bases and J 3 bases, leaving 19 bases between the germline ends. This CDR3 reads CASSPPPSAAYYGYTF. DNA of the CDR3: TGTGCCAGCAGTCCCCCACCTAGCGCAGCATACTATGGCTACACCTTC.

The rearrangement links TRBV7-4 to TRBJ1-5; the D is unclear. The germline gives CDR1 SGHVT, CDR2 SQSDAQ. The CDR3 is 18 amino acids. The germline V and J ends were trimmed by 2 bases and 0 bases, with 17 bases remaining between them. CDR3 DNA sequence: TGTGCCAGCAGCTTAACGCCCGAAAGGTCCCATAGCAATCAGCCCCAGCATTTT. It codes for CASSLTPERSHSNQPQHF.

CDR3 amino acids: CAWRTGEGTYEQYF. DNA for the CDR3: TGTGCCTGGAGAACAGGGGAGGGTACCTACGAGCAGTACTTC. V and J are TRBV30 and TRBJ2-4, with D perhaps being TRBD1 or TRBD2 (7 bases each). TRBJ2-7 explains the end of the DNA better; the J call may be wrong. Looked up from germline, CDR1 is GTSNPN and CDR2 is SVGIG (reference sequence). The CDR3 is 14 amino acids.

This chain joins TRBV12-3 or TRBV12-4 and TRBJ2-7; D unclear. The V and J ends lost 1 base and 7 bases respectively, with 14 bases between them. This CDR3 comprises 14 residues. The CDR3 nucleotides are TGTGCCAGCAGTTTAGGGACGGTGGACCGGGAGCAGTACTTC. It encodes CASSLGTVDREQYF.